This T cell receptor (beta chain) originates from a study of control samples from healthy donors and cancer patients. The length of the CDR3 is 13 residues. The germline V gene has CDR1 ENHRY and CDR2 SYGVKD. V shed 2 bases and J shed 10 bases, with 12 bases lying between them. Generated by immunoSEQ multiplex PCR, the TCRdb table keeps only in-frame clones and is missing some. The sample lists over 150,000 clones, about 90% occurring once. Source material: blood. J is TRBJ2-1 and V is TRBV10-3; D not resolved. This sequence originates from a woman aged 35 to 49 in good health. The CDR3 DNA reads TGTGCCATCAGTGAGATGGCTTTCCAGGAGCAGTTCTTC. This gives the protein CAISEMAFQEQFF.